This T cell receptor beta chain was captured by sequencing in a study of cytomegalovirus exposure and HLA in healthy donors. Study overall: Earlier, approximately 180 million T cells were analyzed, and approximately 110 million unique TCR beta sequences were found among them.

As regards this clone: Its antigen is unknown.

Study-wide points: TRBV6-2, TRBV6-3 and some other V segments were excluded as indistinguishable. Researchers counted about 150 TCR beta chains as cytomegalovirus-associated. When a later analysis was performed, an Asian-associated ancestry cluster reportedly had fewer N-insertions than the approximately 690-donor mean.

The junction had 12 bases not matched to a gene; V was cut back by 5 bases and J by 7 bases. The CDR3 is 15 amino acids. Germline V gene data show CDR1 as MDHEN and CDR2 as SYDVKM. PCR involved 60 Vbeta and 13 Jbeta primers. This table comes from immunoSEQ multiplex PCR, and its TCRdb copy is limited to in-frame clones, with some not included. In the table there are about 130,000 clones, over 65% of which are singletons. The V call is TRBV28, the J call TRBJ2-7, with TRBD1 matching 9 bases. The sample taken for sequencing was PBMCs. This TCR came from a man over 45 in good health and CMV-seronegative. CDR3 region: CASSLPGTGSGEQYF. The DNA of the CDR3 is TGTGCCAGCAGTCTCCCAGGGACAGGGTCGGGGGAGCAGTACTTC. The full variable domain, with the rest looked up from reference TRBV28 and TRBJ2-7, is DVKVTQSSRYLVKRTGEKVFLECVQDMDHENMFWYRQDPGLGLRLIYFSYDVKMKEKGDIPEGYSVSREKKERFSLILESASTNQTSMYLCASSLPGTGSGEQYFGPGTRLTVT.